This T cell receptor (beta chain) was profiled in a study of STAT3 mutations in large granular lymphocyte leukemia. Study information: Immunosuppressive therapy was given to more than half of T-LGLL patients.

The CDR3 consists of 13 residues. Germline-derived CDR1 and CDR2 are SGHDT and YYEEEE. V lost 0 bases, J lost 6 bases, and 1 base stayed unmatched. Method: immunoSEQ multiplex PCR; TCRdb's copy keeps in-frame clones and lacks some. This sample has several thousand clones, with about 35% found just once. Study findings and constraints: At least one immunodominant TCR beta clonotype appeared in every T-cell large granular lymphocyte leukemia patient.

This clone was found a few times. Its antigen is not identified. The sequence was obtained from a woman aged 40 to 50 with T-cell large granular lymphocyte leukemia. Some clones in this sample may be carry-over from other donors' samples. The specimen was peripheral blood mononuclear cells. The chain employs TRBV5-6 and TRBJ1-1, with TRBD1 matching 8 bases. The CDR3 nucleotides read TGTGCCAGCAGCTTGGGGACAGGGTCTGAAGCTTTCTTT. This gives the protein CASSLGTGSEAFF.